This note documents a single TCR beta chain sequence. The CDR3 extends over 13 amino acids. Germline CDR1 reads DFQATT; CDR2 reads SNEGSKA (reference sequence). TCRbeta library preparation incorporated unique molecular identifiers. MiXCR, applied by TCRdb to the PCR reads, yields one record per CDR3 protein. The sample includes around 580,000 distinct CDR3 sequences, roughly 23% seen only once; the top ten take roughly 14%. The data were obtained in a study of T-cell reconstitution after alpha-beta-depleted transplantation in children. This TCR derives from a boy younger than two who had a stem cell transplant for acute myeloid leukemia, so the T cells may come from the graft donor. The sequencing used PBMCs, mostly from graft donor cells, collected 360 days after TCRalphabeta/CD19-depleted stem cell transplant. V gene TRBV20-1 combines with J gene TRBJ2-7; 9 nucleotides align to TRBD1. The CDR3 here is CSSGPGQGFEQYF. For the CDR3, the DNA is TGCAGCTCGGGCCCGGGACAGGGATTCGAGCAGTACTTC.